The 26 T cell receptor beta chains below come from one sample, sequenced in a study of T cell changes during pregnancy in multiple sclerosis. Clones were sequenced by immunoSEQ multiplex PCR, and TCRdb holds only the in-frame ones, with some missing. The sample shows around 80,000 clones, nearly 95% of them seen only once. This material consisted of peripheral blood, taken in the second trimester of pregnancy. The receptors stem from a female donor in good health, enrolled as a control in a pregnancy study.

This chain links TRBV6-1 with TRBJ2-2; D remains ambiguous. Germline loops: CDR1 MNHNS, CDR2 SASEGT. Trimming took 10 bases from V and 4 from J, leaving 7 bases between them. The CDR3 has 11 residues. As DNA, the CDR3 is TGTGCCACCCACTCCACCGGGGAGCTGTTTTTT. This gives the protein CATHSTGELFF.

The chain is built from TRBV27 and TRBJ2-7; D unresolved. Germline CDR1 is MNHEY and CDR2 is SMNVEV (reference sequence). This CDR3 has 15 amino acids. V was trimmed by 8 bases and J by 0 bases, leaving 17 bases between them. The CDR3 DNA is TGTGCCAGCTGCCCGGGTGGATTTAGCTCCTACGAGCAGTACTTC. It specifies CASCPGGFSSYEQYF.

This chain connects TRBV28 to TRBJ2-5, with D perhaps TRBD2 (6 bases). This CDR3 is built from 17 residues. V gave up 7 bases and J gave up 4 bases, with 25 bases separating them. Germline loops: CDR1 MDHEN, CDR2 SYDVKM. The DNA for the CDR3 is TGTGCCAGCACCCCCCTAGCGCCAGGCCCTGGTGGAGAGACCCAGTACTTC. Its translation: CASTPLAPGPGGETQYF. Together with reference TRBV28 and TRBJ2-5, the CDR3 gives the full variable domain: DVKVTQSSRYLVKRTGEKVFLECVQDMDHENMFWYRQDPGLGLRLIYFSYDVKMKEKGDIPEGYSVSREKKERFSLILESASTNQTSMYLCASTPLAPGPGGETQYFGPGTRLLVL.

This sequence joins TRBV6-6 and TRBJ2-7, with TRBD2 as a possible D gene (6 bases). The CDR3 is 14 amino acids. Germline CDR1 is MNHNY and CDR2 is SVGAGI (reference sequence). V lost 7 bases, J lost 0 bases, and 13 bases lay in between. The CDR3 sequence is CASTLTGSSYEQYF. For the CDR3, the DNA is TGTGCCAGCACTCTTACCGGGAGCTCCTACGAGCAGTACTTC.

The chain links TRBV6-1 to TRBJ2-7; possible D gene TRBD1, 6 bases. CDR1 is MNHNS and CDR2 is SASEGT in the germline V gene. V lost 3 bases to trimming and J lost 2 bases, with 14 bases between them. The CDR3 extends over 15 amino acids. The CDR3 sequence is CASSDEQGVTYEQYF. Written as DNA, the CDR3 is TGTGCCAGCAGTGATGAACAGGGAGTCACCTACGAGCAGTACTTC.

The rearrangement uses TRBV6-1 and TRBJ1-6; 7 bases agree with TRBD1. After removal of 7 bases from V and 7 bases from J, the junction contained 7 bases not matched to a gene. This CDR3 has 14 amino acids. Germline loops: CDR1 MNHNS, CDR2 SASEGT. CDR3 protein: CASTGTANNSPLHF. CDR3 DNA sequence: TGTGCCAGCACCGGGACAGCCAACAATTCACCCCTCCACTTT.

The rearrangement joins TRBV5-1 to TRBJ2-5; TRBD2 matches at 14 bases. This CDR3 spans 16 amino acids. J was trimmed by 3 bases and V by 3 bases; bases with no gene match: 4. Germline V gene lookup returns CDR1 SGHRS and CDR2 YFSETQ. The CDR3 sequence is CASSSMGLAGEETQYF. The CDR3 nucleotides read TGCGCCAGCAGCTCCATGGGACTAGCGGGAGAAGAGACCCAGTACTTC.

The chain joins TRBV7-6 to TRBJ2-1, with 7 bases aligning to TRBD2. From germline, CDR1 is SGHVS and CDR2 FNYEAQ. CDR3 size: 15 residues. Unmatched junction bases numbered 8, after V lost 1 base and J lost 8 bases. The CDR3 loop reads CASSLGLAEPDEQFF. CDR3 DNA sequence: TGTGCCAGCAGCTTAGGTCTAGCGGAGCCGGATGAGCAGTTCTTC.

The gene calls are TRBV5-1 and TRBJ2-7; 8 nucleotides align to TRBD2. Germline assignment: CDR1 SGHRS and CDR2 YFSETQ. Germline trimming cut 0 bases from V and 2 bases from J; bases unmatched to any gene: 4. The CDR3 has 15 residues. In DNA form, the CDR3 reads TGCGCCAGCAGCTTGGTTAGCGGGACTACCTACGAGCAGTACTTC. This codes for CASSLVSGTTYEQYF. The full variable domain, with the rest looked up from reference TRBV5-1 and TRBJ2-7, is KAGVTQTPRYLIKTRGQQVTLSCSPISGHRSVSWYQQTPGQGLQFLFEYFSETQRNKGNFPGRFSGRQFSNSRSEMNVSTLELGDSALYLCASSLVSGTTYEQYFGPGTRLTVT.

The rearrangement links TRBV18 to TRBJ2-1, with TRBD1 as a possible D gene (5 bases). In germline, CDR1 is KGHSH, CDR2 LQKENI. V was cut by 3 bases and J by 2 bases, with 8 bases left in between. The CDR3 length is 14 residues. The DNA for the CDR3 is TGTGCCAGCTCACCGTCGACAGCCTACAATGAGCAGTTCTTC. It codes for CASSPSTAYNEQFF.

The J gene is TRBJ1-1, the V gene TRBV5-1; 11 positions agree with TRBD1. In germline, CDR1 is SGHRS, CDR2 YFSETQ. This CDR3 contains 15 residues. The J segment lost 11 bases and the V segment lost 2 bases, leaving 11 bases of the junction unmatched. For the CDR3, the DNA is TGCGCCAGCAGCTTCCAAGGACAGGGGGCGTGGGGTGCTTTCTTT. Translation: CASSFQGQGAWGAFF.

This chain uses TRBV7-9 with TRBJ2-1; 12 bases are a match to TRBD2. The J segment lost 10 bases and the V segment lost 4 bases, leaving 8 bases of the junction unmatched. The CDR3 totals 15 residues. Germline V gene sequence: CDR1 SEHNR, CDR2 FQNEAQ (reference sequence). DNA for the CDR3: TGTGCCAGCAGCTCCTCAAGACTAGCGGGAGTAGAGCAGTTCTTC. Translation gives CASSSSRLAGVEQFF.

The chain has TRBV5-1 and TRBJ2-7; possibly TRBD2 for D (6 bases). V was trimmed by 0 bases and J by 3 bases, leaving 13 bases between them. This CDR3 is built from 15 residues. CDR1 and CDR2 (germline): SGHRS, YFSETQ. CDR3 bases: TGCGCCAGCAGCTTGGCCGCGGGATCTATCTACGAGCAGTACTTC. It codes for CASSLAAGSIYEQYF.

The CDR3 loop is CASSLPRGEQFF. The DNA of the CDR3 is TGTGCCAGCAGCCTACCCAGGGGAGAGCAGTTCTTC. The J gene is TRBJ2-1, the V gene TRBV27; the D gene is possibly TRBD1 (6 bases). The CDR3 consists of 12 residues. Germline V CDR1 and CDR2: MNHEY, SMNVEV (reference sequence). V dropped 6 bases and J dropped 10 bases, with 13 bases sitting between them.

The chain has TRBV28 and TRBJ2-4; no clear D gene. Germline lookup yields CDR1 MDHEN and CDR2 SYDVKM. V dropped 2 bases and J dropped 7 bases, with 9 bases sitting between them. The CDR3 consists of 13 residues. Here the CDR3 DNA reads TGTGCCAGCAGTTTAGTGAACTCGAACATTCAGTACTTC. Translated, it gives CASSLVNSNIQYF.

The chain uses TRBV5-4 and TRBJ1-2; D gene ambiguous. CDR1 and CDR2 from the germline V gene are SGHNT and YYREEE (reference sequence). V shed 0 bases and J shed 2 bases, with 17 bases lying between them. The length of the CDR3 is 17 residues. Written as DNA, the CDR3 is TGTGCCAGCAGCTTGGCCGGGGTTCACCCTGACAACTATGGCTACACCTTC. Amino acids: CASSLAGVHPDNYGYTF.

The chain combines TRBV5-1 with TRBJ2-1; 13 bases match TRBD2. Germline CDR1 is SGHRS and CDR2 is YFSETQ. The CDR3 consists of 15 residues. The junction had 7 bases not matched to a gene; V was cut back by 4 bases and J by 9 bases. DNA of the CDR3: TGCGCCAGCAGCGCCGGGACTAGCGGGACTAGTGAGCAGTTCTTC. Translated, it gives CASSAGTSGTSEQFF.

V is TRBV28 and J is TRBJ1-4; weak D call: TRBD1 (6 bases). Germline CDR1 is MDHEN and CDR2 is SYDVKM. The CDR3 covers 16 residues. With 3 bases removed from V and 7 bases from J, the gap between germline ends came to 18 bases. The CDR3 region has the DNA TGTGCCAGCAGTTTTCCCACACAGGGAGCGAGTGAAAAACTGTTTTTT. Translation gives CASSFPTQGASEKLFF.

This chain uses TRBV2 with TRBJ1-2, with 8 bases that match TRBD1. V lost 3 bases to trimming and J lost 0 bases; unmatched junction nucleotides: 9. CDR1 is SNHLY and CDR2 is FYNNEI in the germline V gene. This CDR3 region has 17 residues. DNA of the CDR3: TGTGCCAGCAGTGATCTCCCGGGACAGGAAGCTAACTATGGCTACACCTTC. Translated: CASSDLPGQEANYGYTF.

The chain combines TRBV11-2 with TRBJ2-7, with a tentative D call TRBD1 (6 bases). The CDR3 consists of 14 residues. With 7 bases removed from V and 5 bases from J, the gap between germline ends came to 18 bases. CDR1 and CDR2 from the germline V gene are SGHAT and FQNNGV. CDR3 bases: TGTGCCAGCACAGAAACAGGGCGGGTTGACGAGCAGTACTTC. It codes for CASTETGRVDEQYF.

The chain combines TRBV5-6 with TRBJ2-5, with a tentative D call TRBD2 (6 bases). CDR3 length: 14 residues. The germline V and J ends were trimmed by 1 base and 7 bases, with 14 bases remaining between them. Germline V gene lookup returns CDR1 SGHDT and CDR2 YYEEEE. The CDR3, as DNA: TGTGCCAGCAGCTTGTGGGTACTAGCCGGGACCCAGTACTTC. Protein sequence: CASSLWVLAGTQYF.

The chain recombines TRBV7-2 with TRBJ2-1; TRBD1 agrees at 7 bases. The trim removed 4 bases at V and 4 bases at J, leaving 7 bases unmatched. The CDR3 has 15 amino acids. Germline CDR1 reads SGHTA; CDR2 reads FQGNSA. CDR3 nucleotides: TGTGCCAGCAGCTCGGGACAGCCTACATACAATGAGCAGTTCTTC. It codes for CASSSGQPTYNEQFF.

The rearrangement joins TRBV5-4 to TRBJ2-7, with 9 bases that match TRBD2. J gave up 4 bases and V 6 bases, and 5 bases lay outside the gene matches. Germline CDR1 is SGHNT and CDR2 is YYREEE (reference sequence). The CDR3 spans 13 residues. CDR3 protein: CASKAGGGYEQYF. CDR3 coding DNA: TGTGCCAGCAAAGCGGGAGGTGGGTACGAGCAGTACTTC.

This chain joins TRBV28 and TRBJ2-5; 7 nucleotides match TRBD2. From germline, CDR1 is MDHEN and CDR2 SYDVKM. The V and J ends lost 6 bases and 4 bases, in that order; junction bases with no gene match: 5. The CDR3 is 13 residues long. The CDR3 sequence is CASRSAGVETQYF. The CDR3 nucleotides read TGTGCCAGCAGATCTGCGGGAGTAGAGACCCAGTACTTC.

The chain recombines TRBV6-5 with TRBJ2-1; possible D gene TRBD2, 7 bases. V shed 8 bases and J shed 8 bases, with 19 bases lying between them. Germline CDR1 reads MNHEY; CDR2 reads SVGAGI. The CDR3 spans 14 residues. The CDR3 DNA sequence: TGTGCCAGCTCGGGCGGGAGCGAGGGGGATGAGCAGTTCTTC. Translated, it gives CASSGGSEGDEQFF.

V gene TRBV7-8 combines with J gene TRBJ2-7; TRBD1 might be the D (6 bases). This CDR3 region has 13 residues. V lost 1 base and J 7 bases, leaving 11 bases between the germline ends. Germline V gives CDR1 SGHVS, CDR2 FQNEAQ. In nucleotides, the CDR3 is TGTGCCAGCAGCTTAGTAGGGGGACGGGAGCAGTACTTC. Its protein is CASSLVGGREQYF.